Listed below are T cell receptor beta chains from one sample, sequenced in a study of blood T cell repertoires in COVID-19. The protocol was immunoSEQ multiplex PCR, while the TCRdb copy is restricted to in-frame clones and leaves out a portion. The table shows over 150,000 clones, with 87% occurring only once. The source material was PBMCs or T cells enriched from blood (not recorded which). The receptors here all came from a woman in her twenties or thirties who had recovered from COVID-19. Each CDR3 is given with its conserved first and last residue. D genes are given only for firm matches. The size field is filled for only some rows; it gives once, few, many or a size class.

CAIRHSSQGTNYGYTF	TGTGCCATCAGACACTCGAGTCAGGGCACTAACTATGGCTACACCTTC	.	TRBJ1-2	.	TRBV10-3
CASSVGQGLYEQYF	TGTGCCAGCAGCGTCGGACAGGGTCTATACGAGCAGTACTTC	TRBD1	TRBJ2-7	few	TRBV5-4
CARRRTGTAYGYTF	TGTGCCAGAAGGAGGACCGGGACAGCTTATGGCTACACCTTC	TRBD1	TRBJ1-2	.	TRBV5-3
CASSFGGLRYNSPLHF	TGTGCCAGCAGCTTTGGAGGGTTGCGGTATAATTCACCCCTCCACTTT	.	TRBJ1-6	.	TRBV7-2
CAWSARAAEAFF	TGTGCCTGGAGTGCGAGGGCCGCTGAAGCTTTCTTT	.	TRBJ1-1	.	TRBV30
CASSLGGTGKETQYF	TGTGCCAGCAGCTTGGGAGGGACAGGGAAAGAGACCCAGTACTTC	TRBD1	TRBJ2-5	.	TRBV5-6
CASIGGASWGNEQFF	TGTGCCAGTATAGGCGGGGCTAGTTGGGGCAATGAGCAGTTCTTC	.	TRBJ2-1	.	TRBV19
CASRSNRGNQPQHF	TGTGCCAGCAGAAGCAACAGGGGCAATCAGCCCCAGCATTTT	.	TRBJ1-5	.	TRBV3-1/TRBV3-2
CASSIGLADSTDTQYF	TGTGCCAGTAGTATAGGACTAGCGGACTCGACAGATACGCAGTATTTT	TRBD2	TRBJ2-3	.	TRBV19
CASSAHSGTGENTEAFF	TGTGCCAGCAGCGCTCACTCAGGGACAGGGGAAAACACTGAAGCTTTCTTT	TRBD1	TRBJ1-1	.	TRBV25-1
CAISLTGLAGATGYNEQFF	TGTGCCATCAGTCTTACCGGACTAGCGGGAGCCACTGGCTACAATGAGCAGTTCTTC	TRBD2	TRBJ2-1	.	TRBV10-3
CASSTRRDTEAFF	TGTGCCAGTAGTACTCGTCGGGACACTGAAGCTTTCTTT	.	TRBJ1-1	.	TRBV19
CASSPTGQGFFNYGYTF	TGTGCCAGCAGCCCTACGGGACAGGGCTTTTTTAACTATGGCTACACCTTC	TRBD1	TRBJ1-2	.	TRBV4-2
CASSLDPGTEAFF	TGTGCCAGCAGCTTAGACCCGGGCACTGAAGCTTTCTTT	.	TRBJ1-1	few	TRBV7-3
CASSFDGTGVYEQYF	TGTGCCAGCAGCTTTGACGGGACAGGGGTCTACGAGCAGTACTTC	TRBD1	TRBJ2-7	few	TRBV7-3
CASSGLAGAPSYEQYF	TGTGCCAGCAGTGGACTAGCGGGGGCCCCCTCCTACGAGCAGTACTTC	TRBD2	TRBJ2-7	.	TRBV6-2/TRBV6-3
CASSRNRGLGDEKLFF	TGTGCCAGCTCACGGAACAGGGGGCTCGGTGATGAAAAACTGTTTTTT	TRBD1	TRBJ1-4	.	TRBV18
CASSPEEGLNTEAFF	TGCGCCAGCAGTCCCGAGGAAGGTCTGAACACTGAAGCTTTCTTT	.	TRBJ1-1	.	TRBV5-1
CASSHDDREGNTIYF	TGTGCCAGCAGCCATGACGACAGGGAAGGAAACACCATATATTTT	TRBD1	TRBJ1-3	.	TRBV3-1/TRBV3-2
CATRTYYEQYF	TGTGCCACGAGGACATACTACGAGCAGTACTTC	.	TRBJ2-7	.	TRBV10-3
CSVEDSGGIKETQYF	TGCAGCGTTGAAGATAGCGGGGGGATTAAAGAGACCCAGTACTTC	TRBD2	TRBJ2-5	.	TRBV29-1
CASSYSGQGLRGYTF	TGTGCCAGCAGTTACTCGGGACAGGGTTTACGTGGCTACACCTTC	TRBD1	TRBJ1-2	.	TRBV6-5
CASSISPDRLNTEAFF	TGCGCCAGCAGCATATCACCGGACAGGTTGAACACTGAAGCTTTCTTT	TRBD1	TRBJ1-1	.	TRBV5-1
CASSFLLAGLGGTDTQYF	TGTGCCAGCAGCTTTTTACTAGCGGGGCTTGGGGGCACAGATACGCAGTATTTT	TRBD2	TRBJ2-3	.	TRBV7-2
CASSVRRQGRNTEAFF	TGTGCCAGCAGTGTCAGACGACAGGGGAGGAACACTGAAGCTTTCTTT	TRBD1	TRBJ1-1	.	TRBV6-1
CASSRPAGTEAFF	TGTGCCAGCAGCCGTCCGGCGGGTACTGAAGCTTTCTTT	.	TRBJ1-1	.	TRBV5-6
CASSSNWDIHTEAFF	TGTGCCAGCAGTTCCAATTGGGACATTCACACTGAAGCTTTCTTT	.	TRBJ1-1	.	TRBV6-2/TRBV6-3
CAISAGLERNEQFF	TGTGCCATCAGTGCGGGACTAGAGCGCAATGAGCAGTTCTTC	TRBD2	TRBJ2-1	once	TRBV10-3
CASSYNQGHQPQHF	TGTGCCAGCAGTTACAATCAGGGCCACCAGCCCCAGCATTTT	.	TRBJ1-5	once	TRBV6-5
CSVEKGFGYTF	TGCAGCGTTGAAAAGGGGTTTGGCTACACCTTC	.	TRBJ1-2	.	TRBV29-1
CASSDRPFPGGGYTF	TGTGCCAGCAGTGACAGGCCATTCCCGGGAGGTGGCTACACCTTC	.	TRBJ1-2	.	TRBV7-6
CASSRQSSYGYTF	TGTGCCAGCAGTCGACAGAGCAGCTATGGCTACACCTTC	.	TRBJ1-2	.	TRBV12-3/TRBV12-4
CASSQDLAGNQPQHF	TGCGCCAGCAGCCAAGATCTGGCAGGTAATCAGCCCCAGCATTTT	.	TRBJ1-5	.	TRBV4-3
CASSHNRGRTEAFF	TGCGCCAGCAGCCATAATAGGGGTCGAACTGAAGCTTTCTTT	.	TRBJ1-1	.	TRBV4-3
CASSEDGNSYNEQFF	TGTGCCAGCAGCGAGGACGGGAACTCCTACAATGAGCAGTTCTTC	.	TRBJ2-1	.	TRBV9
CASSQVEWTGDEKLFF	TGTGCCAGCAGCCAAGTCGAGTGGACAGGGGACGAAAAACTGTTTTTT	TRBD1	TRBJ1-4	.	TRBV4-2
CAWSSYTDTGEQYF	TGTGCCTGGAGCTCCTATACGGACACCGGCGAGCAGTACTTC	.	TRBJ2-7	few	TRBV30
CASSYNAGQGAGGYTF	TGTGCCAGCAGTTACAACGCAGGACAGGGGGCGGGAGGCTACACCTTC	TRBD1	TRBJ1-2	.	TRBV6-5
CASSLGDRNTEAFF	TGTGCCAGCAGCTTAGGAGACAGGAACACTGAAGCTTTCTTT	.	TRBJ1-1	.	TRBV13
CASSSSGELADTQYF	TGTGCCAGCAGCTCTAGCGGGGAGCTCGCAGATACGCAGTATTTT	TRBD2	TRBJ2-3	.	TRBV9
CAGGGSVTGELFF	TGTGCCGGGGGAGGGAGTGTCACCGGGGAGCTGTTTTTT	TRBD2	TRBJ2-2	.	TRBV2
CASSYARGSGANVLTF	TGTGCCAGCAGCTACGCAAGGGGCTCTGGGGCCAACGTCCTGACTTTC	.	TRBJ2-6	once	TRBV11-2
CASSLRRSGASGNTIYF	TGTGCCAGCAGCCTTAGGAGATCAGGGGCCTCTGGAAACACCATATATTTT	.	TRBJ1-3	.	TRBV11-3
CASRPDWNTEAFF	TGTGCCAGTAGACCAGACTGGAACACTGAAGCTTTCTTT	.	TRBJ1-1	few	TRBV19
CASSRIFETVYGYTF	TGTGCCAGCAGTCGCATATTTGAGACAGTCTATGGCTACACCTTC	.	TRBJ1-2	.	TRBV7-2
CASSLARDRRTYEQYF	TGTGCCAGCAGCTTGGCAAGAGACAGGAGAACCTACGAGCAGTACTTC	.	TRBJ2-7	.	TRBV5-4
CAISESRRLAFF	TGTGCCATCAGTGAGTCTAGGAGGTTAGCTTTCTTT	.	TRBJ1-1	.	TRBV10-3
CASSPRSQEDSPLHF	TGTGCCAGCTCACCAAGGTCGCAGGAGGACTCACCCCTCCACTTT	.	TRBJ1-6	.	TRBV18
CASSRTGGNQPQHF	TGCGCCAGCAGCCGAACAGGGGGCAATCAGCCCCAGCATTTT	TRBD1	TRBJ1-5	.	TRBV5-1
CSVVENEQFF	TGCAGCGTTGTTGAGAATGAGCAGTTCTTC	.	TRBJ2-1	.	TRBV29-1
CASSLVAGILSGANVLTF	TGTGCCAGCAGCTTGGTCGCGGGAATCCTCTCTGGGGCCAACGTCCTGACTTTC	.	TRBJ2-6	.	TRBV5-5
CASSRIRGGANYGYTF	TGTGCCAGTAGTAGGATCCGGGGGGGAGCTAACTATGGCTACACCTTC	.	TRBJ1-2	.	TRBV19
CASSDTESSNQPQHF	TGCGCCAGCAGTGATACAGAGAGTAGCAATCAGCCCCAGCATTTT	.	TRBJ1-5	.	TRBV10-2
CASSGRDSGNTIYF	TGTGCCAGCAGCGGACGGGACTCTGGAAACACCATATATTTT	.	TRBJ1-3	.	TRBV2
CSVEEMGGHGYTF	TGCAGCGTTGAAGAGATGGGGGGTCATGGCTACACCTTC	.	TRBJ1-2	.	TRBV29-1